This is a list of T cell receptor beta chains from one sample in a study of vaccination and CD4 T cells after COVID-19. No antigens are known for them. One entry per CDR3 protein results from TCRdb running MiXCR on the PCR reads. Of 15,000 to 20,000 distinct CDR3 sequences in the sample, under 55% were seen once. The sequencing used CD4+ T cells from blood, cultured in vitro, collected before SARS-CoV-2 vaccination. The source of these receptors is a human donor who had recovered from COVID-19. Each CDR3 is given with its conserved first and last residue. Each record gives: D gene, J gene, clone size, V gene, CDR3 protein, CDR3 DNA. D genes are given only for firm matches. Some rows mark clone size as missing; the rest say once, few, many or name a class of expanded clone.

.,TRBJ2-7,.,TRBV7-2,CASSYRDGTYEQYF,TGTGCCAGCAGCTACCGGGACGGTACCTACGAGCAGTACTTC
.,TRBJ1-2,few,TRBV5-4,CASSLAGRGGYGYTF,TGTGCCAGCAGCCTGGCCGGGCGCGGGGGGTATGGCTACACCTTC
TRBD2,TRBJ2-1,.,TRBV27,CASSFGGSSYNEQFF,TGTGCCAGCAGTTTCGGCGGGAGCTCCTACAATGAGCAGTTCTTC
.,TRBJ1-2,.,TRBV20-1,CSARDFRPRHGYTF,TGCAGTGCTAGAGATTTTAGGCCAAGGCATGGCTACACCTTC
TRBD1,TRBJ1-2,.,TRBV19,CASSDRYNYGYTF,TGTGCCAGTTCGGACAGGTACAACTATGGCTACACCTTC
.,TRBJ2-7,.,TRBV28,CASSGDSLSYEQYF,TGTGCCAGCAGTGGTGACAGCCTCTCCTACGAGCAGTACTTC
.,TRBJ1-4,.,TRBV27,CASSHGGWEKLFF,TGTGCCAGCAGTCATGGGGGTTGGGAAAAACTGTTTTTT
.,TRBJ2-7,.,TRBV6-2/TRBV6-3,CASSILQDSEQYF,TGTGCCAGCAGCATATTACAGGATTCCGAGCAGTACTTC
.,TRBJ2-5,.,TRBV20-1,CSASHTSSKKTQYF,TGCAGTGCTAGTCATACTAGCTCGAAAAAGACCCAGTACTTC
.,TRBJ2-3,.,TRBV6-5,CASSLIGRTSTDTQYF,TGTGCCAGCAGTTTAATAGGACGGACTAGCACAGATACGCAGTATTTT
TRBD2,TRBJ2-7,.,TRBV6-1,CASSNLPSGRTPYEQYF,TGTGCCAGCAGCAACCTCCCTAGCGGGAGGACACCCTACGAGCAGTACTTC
.,TRBJ1-5,few,TRBV28,CASSRRDSGQPQHF,TGTGCCAGCAGCCGCCGGGACTCTGGACAGCCCCAGCATTTT
.,TRBJ1-6,few,TRBV5-1,CASSLTVDNSPLHF,TGCGCCAGCAGCTTGACAGTCGATAATTCACCCCTCCACTTT
.,TRBJ1-1,.,TRBV25-1,CASSWTSETEAFF,TGTGCCAGCAGTTGGACCTCGGAGACTGAAGCTTTCTTT
TRBD1,TRBJ1-1,once,TRBV11-2,CASGGSGQTNTEAFF,TGTGCCAGCGGGGGGTCGGGACAGACGAACACTGAAGCTTTCTTT
.,TRBJ2-7,.,TRBV20-1,CSASHYAREQYF,TGCAGTGCTTCCCACTATGCGAGGGAGCAGTACTTC
TRBD1,TRBJ2-2,few,TRBV6-2/TRBV6-3,CGAKGAPGELFF,TGTGGAGCCAAGGGGGCGCCCGGGGAGCTGTTTTTT
.,TRBJ2-5,.,TRBV5-1,CASSSTGSETQYF,TGCGCCAGCAGCTCTACAGGGTCGGAGACCCAGTACTTC
TRBD1,TRBJ1-4,once,TRBV7-9,CASSWGGTGVYEKLFF,TGTGCCAGCAGCTGGGGGGGGACAGGGGTTTATGAAAAACTGTTTTTT
.,TRBJ1-1,.,TRBV10-3,CAISEVLTGIEAFF,TGTGCCATCAGTGAAGTCCTTACGGGGATTGAAGCTTTCTTT
.,TRBJ2-7,.,TRBV7-2,CASSLAHEIYEQYF,TGTGCCAGCAGCTTAGCCCACGAAATTTACGAGCAGTACTTC
.,TRBJ1-6,few,TRBV2,CASSEERSPLHF,TGTGCCAGCAGTGAAGAACGTTCCCCCCTCCACTTT
.,TRBJ2-1,.,TRBV7-2,CASNSEPGDNEQFF,TGTGCCAGCAACTCAGAGCCGGGCGACAATGAGCAGTTCTTC
TRBD2,TRBJ2-1,.,TRBV11-2,CASSLVVAGGEQFF,TGTGCCAGCAGCTTAGTGGTAGCGGGAGGTGAGCAGTTCTTC
TRBD1,TRBJ1-3,few,TRBV11-3,CASSTQQGAGNTIYF,TGTGCCAGCAGCACCCAACAGGGGGCTGGAAACACCATATATTTT
.,TRBJ2-5,.,TRBV7-2,CASSLDSGQETQYF,TGTGCCAGCAGCTTGGATAGCGGCCAAGAGACCCAGTACTTC